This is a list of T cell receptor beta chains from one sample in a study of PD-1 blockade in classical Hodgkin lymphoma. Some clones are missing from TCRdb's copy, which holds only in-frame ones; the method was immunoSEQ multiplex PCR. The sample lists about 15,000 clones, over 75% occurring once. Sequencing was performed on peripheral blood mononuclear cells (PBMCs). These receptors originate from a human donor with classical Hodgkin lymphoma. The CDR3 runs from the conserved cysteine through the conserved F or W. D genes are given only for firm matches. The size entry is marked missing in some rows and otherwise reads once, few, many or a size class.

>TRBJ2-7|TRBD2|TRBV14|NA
TGTGCCAGCAGCCAATTAGCTAGCGGAAAGTACGAGCAGTACTTC
CASSQLASGKYEQYF
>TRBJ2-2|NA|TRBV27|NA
TGTGCCAGCAGACAAAACACCGGGGAGCTGTTTTTT
CASRQNTGELFF
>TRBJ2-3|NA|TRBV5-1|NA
TGCGCCAGCAGCTTGGGCCGCACAGATACGCAGTATTTT
CASSLGRTDTQYF
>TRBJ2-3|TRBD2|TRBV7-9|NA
TGTGCCAGCAGCCCAAAGACTAGCGGGAATGTCCCAGATACGCAGTATTTT
CASSPKTSGNVPDTQYF
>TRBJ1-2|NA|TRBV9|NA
TGTGCCAGCAGCGGGGGAGCAGGCGGCTACACCTTC
CASSGGAGGYTF
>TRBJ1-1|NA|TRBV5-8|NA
TGTGCCAGCAGCTTGACAGGGTACACTGAAGCTTTCTTT
CASSLTGYTEAFF
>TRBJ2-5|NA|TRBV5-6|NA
TGTGCCAGCAGCTTGAACTTCGACGACCAGTACTTC
CASSLNFDDQYF
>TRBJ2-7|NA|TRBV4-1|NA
TGCGCCAGCAGCCAAGAGGGGAGAGAGTACTTC
CASSQEGREYF
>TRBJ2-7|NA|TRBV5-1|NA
TGCGCCAGCAGCTTGGCCACGCAGGGCGAGCAGTACTTC
CASSLATQGEQYF
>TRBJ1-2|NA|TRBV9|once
TGTGCCAGCAGCGTAGAACAGGGTGGCTATGGCTACACCTTC
CASSVEQGGYGYTF
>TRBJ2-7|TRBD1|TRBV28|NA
TGTGCCAGCAGTTCACGGGACAGGAACTCCTACGAGCAGTACTTC
CASSSRDRNSYEQYF
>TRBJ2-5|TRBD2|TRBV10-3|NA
TGTGCCATCAGAGCTGGACTAGCGGGAGGTCAGGAGACCCAGTACTTC
CAIRAGLAGGQETQYF
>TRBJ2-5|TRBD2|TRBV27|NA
TGTGCCGGCAGTTTATCCGCCGGACTAGCGGGCATACAAGAGACCCAGTACTTC
CAGSLSAGLAGIQETQYF
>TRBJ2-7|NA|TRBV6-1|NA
TGTGCCAGCCTCTTCCGAGCTAGGACCTACGAGCAGTACTTC
CASLFRARTYEQYF
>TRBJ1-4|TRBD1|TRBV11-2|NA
TGTGCCAGCAGCTTATTGGGGACAGGGGATGAAAAACTGTTTTTT
CASSLLGTGDEKLFF
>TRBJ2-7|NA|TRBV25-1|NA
TGTGCCAGCAGCGGGGACTCCTACGAGCAGTACTTC
CASSGDSYEQYF
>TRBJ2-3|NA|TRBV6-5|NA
TGTGCCAGCAGTTACTCGAGAAGGGAGTATTTT
CASSYSRREYF
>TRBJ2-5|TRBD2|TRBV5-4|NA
TGTGCCAGCAGCTCAACTAGCGGGAGGAACCAAGAGACCCAGTACTTC
CASSSTSGRNQETQYF
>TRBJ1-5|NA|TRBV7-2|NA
TGTGCCAGCAGCTTAAGCGTCAACAGCAATCAGCCCCAGCATTTT
CASSLSVNSNQPQHF
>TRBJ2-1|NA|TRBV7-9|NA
TGTGCCAGCAGCTCGGTGGGGCGGGATGAGCAGTTCTTC
CASSSVGRDEQFF
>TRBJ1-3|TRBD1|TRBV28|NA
TGTGCCAGCAGTTTAAGTAGGACAGGTTTCCCTCTCTCTGGAAACACCATATATTTT
CASSLSRTGFPLSGNTIYF
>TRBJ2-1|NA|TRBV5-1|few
TGCGCCAGCAGCACGACCCTAGATGAGCAGTTCTTC
CASSTTLDEQFF
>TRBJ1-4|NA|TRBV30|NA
TGTGCCTGGAGTGGGAAGGGAGCAATTAATGAAAAACTGTTTTTT
CAWSGKGAINEKLFF
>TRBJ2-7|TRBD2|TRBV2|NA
TGTGCCACCAAGCGGGGAACGAGCTACGAGCAGTACTTC
CATKRGTSYEQYF
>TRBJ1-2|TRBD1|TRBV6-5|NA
TGTGCCAGCAGTCTGACAGGGTCAGTGTGTGGCTACACCTTC
CASSLTGSVCGYTF
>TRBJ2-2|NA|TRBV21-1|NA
TGTGCCAGCAGCAATCTGGAGGCAGAGAACACCGGGGAGCTGTTTTTT
CASSNLEAENTGELFF
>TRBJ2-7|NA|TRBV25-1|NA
TGTGCCAGCAGTGGAGGCCCGGGACAAACAGCATACGAGCAGTACTTC
CASSGGPGQTAYEQYF
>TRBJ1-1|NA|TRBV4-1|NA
TGCGCCAGCAGCCAAGTTACAAACACTGAAGCTTTCTTT
CASSQVTNTEAFF
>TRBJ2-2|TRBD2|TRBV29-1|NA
TGCAGCGTTCAGAGGACTAGCGGTAACACCGGGGAGCTGTTTTTT
CSVQRTSGNTGELFF
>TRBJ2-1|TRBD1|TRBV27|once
TGTGCCAGCAGTCGGGACAGCTCCTACAATGAGCAGTTCTTC
CASSRDSSYNEQFF
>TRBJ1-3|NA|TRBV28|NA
TGTGCCAGCCTGTCTTCGGCCAGCTCTGGAAACACCATATATTTT
CASLSSASSGNTIYF
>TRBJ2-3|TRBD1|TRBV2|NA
TGTGCCAGCAGTGAGTGGGACAGGGGGCATTATACGCAGTATTTT
CASSEWDRGHYTQYF
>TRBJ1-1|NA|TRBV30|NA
TGTGCCTGGAGGCAGGGGAACACTGAAGCTTTCTTT
CAWRQGNTEAFF
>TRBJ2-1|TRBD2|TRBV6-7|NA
TGTGCCAGCAGTTACCCCCAAGCGGGATCATCCTACAATGAGCAGTTCTTC
CASSYPQAGSSYNEQFF
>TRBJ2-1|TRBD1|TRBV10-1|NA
TGCGCCAGCAGTTCCGGGACAGGGGAGGTCGATGAGCAGTTCTTC
CASSSGTGEVDEQFF
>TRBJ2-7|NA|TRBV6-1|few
TGTGCCAGCAGTGAAGTTCGGGGATCCTACGAGCAGTACTTC
CASSEVRGSYEQYF
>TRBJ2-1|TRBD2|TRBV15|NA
TGTGCCACCAGCAGAGGCCTAGCGGGCTCCTTCAATGAGCAGTTCTTC
CATSRGLAGSFNEQFF
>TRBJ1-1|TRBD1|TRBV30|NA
TGTGCCAGTTGGTCCCGGGACAGGGGCCCCACTGAAGCTTTCTTT
CASWSRDRGPTEAFF
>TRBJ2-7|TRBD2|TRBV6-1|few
TGTGCCATCCAGGGACTAGCGGGAGCCTCCTACGAGCAGTACTTC
CAIQGLAGASYEQYF
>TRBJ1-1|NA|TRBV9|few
TGTGCCAGCAGCGTAGGAGGGGAGGACGTCGCTTTCTTT
CASSVGGEDVAFF
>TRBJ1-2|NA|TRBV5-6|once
TGTGCCAGCAGCTCGACGGACTTATATGGCTACACCTTC
CASSSTDLYGYTF
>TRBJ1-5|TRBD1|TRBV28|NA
TGTGCCAGCAGGTCAGGGGGCGCCAATCAGCCCCAGCATTTT
CASRSGGANQPQHF
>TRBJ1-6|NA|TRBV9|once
TGTGCCAGCAGGGCCCCAAATTCACCCCTCCACTTT
CASRAPNSPLHF
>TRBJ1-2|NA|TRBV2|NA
TGTGCCAGAGGGGTGAGGACGGGGGGAAACTATGGCTACACCTTC
CARGVRTGGNYGYTF
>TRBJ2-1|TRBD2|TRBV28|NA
TGTGCCAGCAGTTTTGCGGGAGGGTTGAATGAGCAGTTCTTC
CASSFAGGLNEQFF
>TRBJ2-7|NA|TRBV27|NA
TGTGCCAGCAGTTTATCGCCCCCTGTTCGGTACGAGCAGTACTTC
CASSLSPPVRYEQYF
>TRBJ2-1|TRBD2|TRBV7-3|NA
TGTGCCAGCAGCCTCTTTAGCGGGAGCTCCTACAATGAGCAGTTCTTC
CASSLFSGSSYNEQFF
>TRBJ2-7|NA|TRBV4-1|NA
TGCGCCAGCAGCCAAGGGCAGGGAATCGCCTACGAGCAGTACTTC
CASSQGQGIAYEQYF
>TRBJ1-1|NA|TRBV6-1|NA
TGTGCCAGCAGTGCCGGAAAGAACACTGAAGCTTTCTTT
CASSAGKNTEAFF
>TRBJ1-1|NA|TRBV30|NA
TGTGCCTGGAGTGTACGTACATTCACTGAAGCTTTCTTT
CAWSVRTFTEAFF